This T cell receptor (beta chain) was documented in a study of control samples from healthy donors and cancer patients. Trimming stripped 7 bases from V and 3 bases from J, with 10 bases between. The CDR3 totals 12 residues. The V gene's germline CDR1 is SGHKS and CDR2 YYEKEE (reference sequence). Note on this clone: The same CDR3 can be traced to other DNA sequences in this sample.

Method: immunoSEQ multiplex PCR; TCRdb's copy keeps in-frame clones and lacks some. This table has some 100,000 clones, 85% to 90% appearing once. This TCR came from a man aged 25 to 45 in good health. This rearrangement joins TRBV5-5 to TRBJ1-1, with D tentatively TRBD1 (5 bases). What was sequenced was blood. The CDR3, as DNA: TGTGCCAGCGGGTGGGGGGACACTGAAGCTTTCTTT. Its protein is CASGWGDTEAFF.